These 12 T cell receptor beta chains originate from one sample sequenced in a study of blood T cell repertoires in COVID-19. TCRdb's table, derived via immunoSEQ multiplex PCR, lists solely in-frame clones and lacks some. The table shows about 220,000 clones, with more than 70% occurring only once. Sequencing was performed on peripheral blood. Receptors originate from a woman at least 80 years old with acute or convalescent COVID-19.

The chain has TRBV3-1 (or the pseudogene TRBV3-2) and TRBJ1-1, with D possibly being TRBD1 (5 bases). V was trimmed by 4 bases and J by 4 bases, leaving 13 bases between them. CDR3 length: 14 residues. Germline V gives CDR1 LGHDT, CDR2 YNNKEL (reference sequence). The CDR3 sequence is CASSPRGTSTEAFF. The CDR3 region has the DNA TGTGCCAGCAGCCCGCGAGGGACTAGCACTGAAGCTTTCTTT.

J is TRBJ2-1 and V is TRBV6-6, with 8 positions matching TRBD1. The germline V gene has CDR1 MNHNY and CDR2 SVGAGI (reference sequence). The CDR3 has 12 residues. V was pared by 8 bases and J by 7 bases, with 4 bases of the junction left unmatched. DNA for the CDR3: TGTGCCAGCTACAGGGGGGAGAATGAGCAGTTCTTC. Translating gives CASYRGENEQFF.

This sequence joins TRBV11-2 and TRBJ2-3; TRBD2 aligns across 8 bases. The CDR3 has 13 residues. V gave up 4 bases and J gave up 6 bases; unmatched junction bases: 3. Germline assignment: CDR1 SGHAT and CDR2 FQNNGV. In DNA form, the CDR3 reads TGTGCCAGCAGCTCCGGGACTAGTGATACGCAGTATTTT. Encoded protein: CASSSGTSDTQYF.

The CDR3 nucleotides read TGTGCCAGCAGCCAACTCCCGGCGGTAGCCAAAAACATTCAGTACTTC. Translating gives CASSQLPAVAKNIQYF. The genes are TRBV3-1 (or the pseudogene TRBV3-2) and TRBJ2-4; the D is unclear. V was cut by 2 bases and J by 0 bases, with 11 bases left in between. Per the germline V gene, CDR1 is LGHDT and CDR2 is YNNKEL (reference sequence). CDR3 length equals 16 residues.

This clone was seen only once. The CDR3 DNA reads as TGTGCCAGCAGCTTCGGACAGGTCTTACGTCCCACTGAAGCTTTCTTT. Translated, it gives CASSFGQVLRPTEAFF. The chain couples TRBV11-2 to TRBJ1-1; TRBD1 aligns across 7 bases. V was pared by 3 bases and J by 4 bases, with 11 bases of the junction left unmatched. The CDR3 is made up of 16 amino acids. Germline V gene lookup returns CDR1 SGHAT and CDR2 FQNNGV. The full variable domain, completed using reference TRBV11-2 and TRBJ1-1, is EAGVAQSPRYKIIEKRQSVAFWCNPISGHATLYWYQQILGQGPKLLIQFQNNGVVDDSQLPKDRFSAERLKGVDSTLKIQPAKLEDSAVYLCASSFGQVLRPTEAFFGQGTRLTVV.

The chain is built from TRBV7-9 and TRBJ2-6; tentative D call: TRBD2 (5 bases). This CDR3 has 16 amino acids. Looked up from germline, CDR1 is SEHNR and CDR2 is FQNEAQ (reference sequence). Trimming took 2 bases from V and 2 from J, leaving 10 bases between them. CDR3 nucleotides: TGTGCCAGCAGCTTACTTTTGGGAGCTGGGGCCAACGTCCTGACTTTC. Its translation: CASSLLLGAGANVLTF.

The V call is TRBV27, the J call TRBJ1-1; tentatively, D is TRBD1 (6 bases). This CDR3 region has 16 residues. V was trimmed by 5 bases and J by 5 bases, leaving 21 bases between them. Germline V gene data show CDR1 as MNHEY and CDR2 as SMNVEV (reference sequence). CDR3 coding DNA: TGTGCCAGCAGTCCGACCTCGACAGGCGTTAAAACTGAAGCTTTCTTT. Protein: CASSPTSTGVKTEAFF.

The chain's CDR3 is CASSPLGQGDQPQHF. CDR3 nucleotides: TGTGCCAGCTCACCACTCGGACAGGGCGATCAGCCCCAGCATTTT. The rearrangement joins TRBV18 to TRBJ1-5; TRBD1 aligns across 8 bases. Germline-derived CDR1 and CDR2 are KGHSH and LQKENI. This CDR3 contains 15 residues. V shed 1 base and J 5 bases; nucleotides not matched to a gene: 4.

The chain's CDR3 is CASSLLPGKNTEAFF. For the CDR3, the DNA is TGTGCCAGCAGCTTATTACCGGGAAAGAACACTGAAGCTTTCTTT. This chain joins TRBV7-2 and TRBJ1-1, with D uncertain. CDR1 SGHTA and CDR2 FQGNSA come from the germline V gene. V lost 2 bases to trimming and J lost 1 base, with 11 bases between them. The CDR3 sequence is 15 residues long.

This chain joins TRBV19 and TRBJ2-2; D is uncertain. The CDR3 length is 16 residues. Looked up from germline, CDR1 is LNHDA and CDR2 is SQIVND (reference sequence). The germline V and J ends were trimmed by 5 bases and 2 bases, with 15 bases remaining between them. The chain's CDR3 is CASSRRVASNTGELFF. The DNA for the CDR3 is TGTGCCAGTAGTCGTCGAGTCGCGAGTAACACCGGGGAGCTGTTTTTT.

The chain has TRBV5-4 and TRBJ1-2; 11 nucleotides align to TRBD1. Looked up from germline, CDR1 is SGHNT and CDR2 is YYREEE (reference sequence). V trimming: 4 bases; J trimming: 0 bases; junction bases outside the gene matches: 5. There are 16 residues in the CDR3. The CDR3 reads CASSLGQGATNYGYTF. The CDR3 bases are TGTGCCAGCAGCCTCGGACAGGGGGCTACTAACTATGGCTACACCTTC.

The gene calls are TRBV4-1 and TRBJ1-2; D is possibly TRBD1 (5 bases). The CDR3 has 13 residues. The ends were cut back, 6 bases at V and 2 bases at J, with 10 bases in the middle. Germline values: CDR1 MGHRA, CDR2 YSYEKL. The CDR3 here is CASSHTGNYGYTF. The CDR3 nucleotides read TGCGCCAGCAGTCACACAGGAAACTATGGCTACACCTTC.